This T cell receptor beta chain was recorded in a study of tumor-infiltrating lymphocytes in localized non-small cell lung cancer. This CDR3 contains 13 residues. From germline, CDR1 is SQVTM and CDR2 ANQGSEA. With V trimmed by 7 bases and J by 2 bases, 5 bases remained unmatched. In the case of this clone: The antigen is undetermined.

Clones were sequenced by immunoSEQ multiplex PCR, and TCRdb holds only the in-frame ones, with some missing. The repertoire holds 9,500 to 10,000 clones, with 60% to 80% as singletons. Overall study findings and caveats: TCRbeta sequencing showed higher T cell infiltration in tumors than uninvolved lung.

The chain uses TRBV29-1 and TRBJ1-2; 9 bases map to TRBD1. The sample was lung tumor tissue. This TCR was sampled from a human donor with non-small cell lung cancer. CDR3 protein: CSARTGANYGYTF. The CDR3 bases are TGCAGCGCCAGGACAGGGGCGAACTATGGCTACACCTTC.